These 5 T cell receptor beta chains share one sample of origin, sequenced in a study of blood T cells in healthy people across ages. A J-beta primer mix and a sample-barcoded 5' primer were used in a second PCR of about 6 to 12 cycles. TCRdb itself ran the 5' RACE reads through MiXCR, one entry per CDR3 protein. The data contain about 2 million distinct CDR3 sequences, roughly 52% of them singletons. The source material was blood. The receptors shown here come from a woman aged 40 to 55 in good health.

This clonotype turned up a few times. The chain has TRBV20-1 and TRBJ1-2; D remains ambiguous. The CDR3 sequence is 17 residues long. CDR1 is DFQATT and CDR2 is SNEGSKA in the germline V gene (reference sequence). V was cut by 2 bases and J by 1 base, with 20 bases left in between. The CDR3 sequence: CSARQRANLKLNYGYTF. DNA for the CDR3: TGCAGTGCTAGACAAAGGGCAAATCTCAAACTTAACTATGGCTACACCTTC.

This clonotype was seen a few times. The chain uses TRBV28 and TRBJ2-5; 10 positions match TRBD2. From germline, CDR1 is MDHEN and CDR2 SYDVKM. The V and J ends lost 5 bases and 5 bases, in that order; junction bases with no gene match: 14. The CDR3 is made up of 17 amino acids. The CDR3 coding sequence is TGTGCCAGCAGTCCTGTTCCAGCGGGGGGGTTTTTCGAGACCCAGTACTTC. Residues: CASSPVPAGGFFETQYF.

The V gene is TRBV27, the J gene TRBJ1-2, with 9 bases lining up with TRBD1. Germline V lookup: CDR1 MNHEY, CDR2 SMNVEV (reference sequence). The CDR3 length is 18 residues. J was trimmed by 4 bases and V by 6 bases; bases with no gene match: 18. The CDR3 is CASSQTGTGSRGGYGYTF. CDR3 in DNA: TGTGCCAGCAGCCAAACCGGGACAGGGAGCCGGGGCGGCTATGGCTACACCTTC.

The chain joins TRBV27 to TRBJ2-3, with TRBD1 as a possible D gene (6 bases). CDR1 and CDR2 (germline): MNHEY, SMNVEV (reference sequence). This CDR3 is 18 amino acids long. V was pared by 2 bases and J by 2 bases, with 20 bases between. The CDR3 sequence is CASSLRSSTGLITDTQYF. CDR3 DNA sequence: TGTGCCAGCAGTTTAAGGAGTTCGACAGGTTTAATCACAGATACGCAGTATTTT.

CDR3 sequence: CASSRYDRGSLNEQFF. CDR3 nucleotide sequence: TGTGCCAGCAGCCGTTACGACAGGGGGTCTCTCAATGAGCAGTTCTTC. The chain joins TRBV12-3 or TRBV12-4 to TRBJ2-1; 9 nucleotides agree with TRBD1. V lost 6 bases, J lost 6 bases, and 12 bases stayed unmatched. The length of the CDR3 is 16 residues.